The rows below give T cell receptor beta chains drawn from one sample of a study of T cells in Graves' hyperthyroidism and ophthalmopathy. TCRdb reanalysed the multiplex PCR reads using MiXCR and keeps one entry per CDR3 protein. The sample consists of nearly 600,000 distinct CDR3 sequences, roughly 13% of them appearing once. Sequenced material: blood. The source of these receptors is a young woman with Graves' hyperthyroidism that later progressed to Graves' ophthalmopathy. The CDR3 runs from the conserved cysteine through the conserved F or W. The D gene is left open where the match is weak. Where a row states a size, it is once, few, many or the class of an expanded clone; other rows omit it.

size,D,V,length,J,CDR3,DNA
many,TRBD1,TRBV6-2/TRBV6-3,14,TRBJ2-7,CASSYLTDRVMQYF,TGTGCCAGCAGTTACCTAACTGACAGGGTGATGCAGTACTTC
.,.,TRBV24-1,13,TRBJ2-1,CATSPSYYNEQFF,TGTGCCACCAGTCCATCGTACTACAATGAGCAGTTCTTC
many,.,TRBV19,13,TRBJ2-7,CASTWTGGHEQYF,TGTGCCAGTACCTGGACGGGTGGGCACGAGCAGTACTTC
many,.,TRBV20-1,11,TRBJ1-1,CSAKRTSEAFF,TGCAGTGCTAAACGGACATCTGAAGCTTTCTTT
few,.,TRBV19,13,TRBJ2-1,CASSQTRYNEQFF,TGTGCCAGTAGCCAGACTCGATACAATGAGCAGTTCTTC
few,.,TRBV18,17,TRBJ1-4,CASSPLLPGSTNEKLFF,TGTGCCAGCTCACCACTTCTGCCAGGGTCAACTAATGAAAAACTGTTTTTT
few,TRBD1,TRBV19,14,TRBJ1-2,CASSRQGSSYGYTF,TGTGCCAGTAGCAGACAGGGCTCGAGCTATGGCTACACCTTC
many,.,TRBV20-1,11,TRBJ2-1,CSATDYNEQFF,TGCAGTGCTACGGACTACAATGAGCAGTTCTTC
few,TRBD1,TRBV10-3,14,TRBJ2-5,CAIQGSSAQETQYF,TGTGCCATACAGGGGTCCAGCGCCCAAGAGACCCAGTACTTC
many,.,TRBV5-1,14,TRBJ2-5,CASSLPGRLETQYF,TGCGCCAGCAGTCTACCCGGGAGATTGGAGACCCAGTACTTC
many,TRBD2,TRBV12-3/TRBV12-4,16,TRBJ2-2,CASSPRTSANTGELFF,TGTGCCAGCAGTCCTCGGACTAGCGCGAACACCGGGGAGCTGTTTTTT
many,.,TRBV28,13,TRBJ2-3,CASRPGSTDTQYF,TGTGCCAGCAGACCCGGAAGCACAGATACGCAGTATTTT
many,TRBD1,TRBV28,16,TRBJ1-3,CASSVDRGQVGNTIYF,TGTGCCAGCAGCGTCGACAGGGGGCAGGTGGGAAACACCATATATTTT
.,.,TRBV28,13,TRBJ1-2,CASSLSNRAGYTF,TGTGCCAGCAGTTTGTCGAACAGGGCTGGCTACACCTTC
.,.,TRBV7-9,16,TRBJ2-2,CASSSFSGFGAGELFF,.
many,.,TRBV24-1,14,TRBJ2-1,CATSLRGSRNEQFF,TGTGCCACCAGCCTGAGGGGCTCGAGAAATGAGCAGTTCTTC
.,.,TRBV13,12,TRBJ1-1,CASSEGRGEAFF,TGTGCCAGCAGCGAGGGACGGGGGGAAGCTTTCTTT
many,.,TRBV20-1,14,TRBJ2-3,CSARGRESTDTQYF,TGCAGTGCCCGAGGACGGGAGAGCACAGATACGCAGTATTTT
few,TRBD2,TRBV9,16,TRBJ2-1,CASSSGLAVSYNEQFF,TGTGCCAGCAGCTCTGGACTAGCGGTTTCCTACAATGAGCAGTTCTTC
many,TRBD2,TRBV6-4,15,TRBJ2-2,CASSAREGGTGELFF,TGTGCCAGCAGTGCGCGGGAGGGAGGCACCGGGGAGCTGTTTTTT
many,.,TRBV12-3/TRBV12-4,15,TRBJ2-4,CASSHRDFVKNIQYF,TGTGCCAGCAGTCACAGGGACTTCGTCAAAAACATTCAGTACTTC
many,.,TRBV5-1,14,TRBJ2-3,CASSQGSQEDTQYF,TGCGCCAGCAGCCAGGGATCCCAGGAGGATACGCAGTATTTT
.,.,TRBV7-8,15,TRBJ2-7,CASSFPTGPTYEQYF,TGTGCCAGCAGCTTCCCTACCGGACCAACCTACGAGCAGTACTTC
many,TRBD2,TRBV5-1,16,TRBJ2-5,CASSSSGRWGQETQYF,TGCGCCAGCAGTTCGAGCGGGAGATGGGGGCAAGAGACCCAGTACTTC
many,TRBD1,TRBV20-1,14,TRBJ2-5,CSARGQRSQETQYF,TGCAGTGCTAGGGGACAGCGGAGCCAAGAGACCCAGTACTTC